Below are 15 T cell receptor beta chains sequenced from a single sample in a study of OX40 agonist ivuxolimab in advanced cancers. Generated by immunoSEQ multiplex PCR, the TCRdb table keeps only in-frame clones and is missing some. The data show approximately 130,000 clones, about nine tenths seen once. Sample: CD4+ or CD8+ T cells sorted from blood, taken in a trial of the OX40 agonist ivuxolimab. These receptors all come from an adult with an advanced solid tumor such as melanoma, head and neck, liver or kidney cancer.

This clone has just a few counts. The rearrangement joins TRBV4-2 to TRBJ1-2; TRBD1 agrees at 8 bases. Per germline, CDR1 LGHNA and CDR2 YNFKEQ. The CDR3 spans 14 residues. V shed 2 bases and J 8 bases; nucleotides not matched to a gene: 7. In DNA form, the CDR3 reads TGTGCCAGCAGCCAAACGGACAGGGTAGAGGGCTACACCTTC. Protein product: CASSQTDRVEGYTF.

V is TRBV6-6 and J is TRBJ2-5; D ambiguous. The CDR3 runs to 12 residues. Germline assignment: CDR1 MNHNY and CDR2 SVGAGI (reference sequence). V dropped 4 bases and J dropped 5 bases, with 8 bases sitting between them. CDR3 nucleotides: TGTGCCAGCAGTTCAGCTCCGGAGACCCAGTACTTC. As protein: CASSSAPETQYF.

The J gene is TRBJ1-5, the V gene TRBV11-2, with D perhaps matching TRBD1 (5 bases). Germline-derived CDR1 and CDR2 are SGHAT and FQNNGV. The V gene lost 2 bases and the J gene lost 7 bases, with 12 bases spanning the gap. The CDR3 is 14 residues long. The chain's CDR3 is CASSLNPGGQPQHF. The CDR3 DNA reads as TGTGCCAGCAGCTTAAACCCGGGGGGACAGCCCCAGCATTTT.

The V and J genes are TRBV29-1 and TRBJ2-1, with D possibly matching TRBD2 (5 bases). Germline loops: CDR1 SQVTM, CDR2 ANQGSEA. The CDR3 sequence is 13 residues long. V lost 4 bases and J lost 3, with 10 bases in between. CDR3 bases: TGCAGCGTTGGGTGGCGGGTCTACAATGAGCAGTTCTTC. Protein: CSVGWRVYNEQFF.

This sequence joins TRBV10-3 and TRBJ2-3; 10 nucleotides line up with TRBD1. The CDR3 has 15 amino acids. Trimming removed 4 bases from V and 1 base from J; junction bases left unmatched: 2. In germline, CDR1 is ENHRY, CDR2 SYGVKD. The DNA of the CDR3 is TGTGCCATCAGTGGAGGGACAGGGGGCACAGATACGCAGTATTTT. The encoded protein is CAISGGTGGTDTQYF.

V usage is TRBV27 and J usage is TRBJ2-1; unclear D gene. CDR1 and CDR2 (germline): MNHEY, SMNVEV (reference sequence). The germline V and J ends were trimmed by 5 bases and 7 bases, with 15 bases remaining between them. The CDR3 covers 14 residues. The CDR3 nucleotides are TGTGCCAGCAGTCCCGAAACCCTCAGGAATGAGCAGTTCTTC. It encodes CASSPETLRNEQFF.

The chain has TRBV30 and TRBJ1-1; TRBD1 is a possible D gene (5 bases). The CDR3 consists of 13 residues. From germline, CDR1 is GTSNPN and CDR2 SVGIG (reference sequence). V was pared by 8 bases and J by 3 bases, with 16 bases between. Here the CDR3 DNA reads TGTGCCACCTGCCGGGGCCCGGACACTGAAGCTTTCTTT. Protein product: CATCRGPDTEAFF.

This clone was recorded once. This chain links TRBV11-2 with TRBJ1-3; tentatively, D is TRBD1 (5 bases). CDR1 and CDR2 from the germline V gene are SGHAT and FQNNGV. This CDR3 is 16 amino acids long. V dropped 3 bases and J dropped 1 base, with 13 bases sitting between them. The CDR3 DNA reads TGTGCCAGCAGCTTCGGGGGGGAAATATCTGGAAACACCATATATTTT. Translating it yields CASSFGGEISGNTIYF.

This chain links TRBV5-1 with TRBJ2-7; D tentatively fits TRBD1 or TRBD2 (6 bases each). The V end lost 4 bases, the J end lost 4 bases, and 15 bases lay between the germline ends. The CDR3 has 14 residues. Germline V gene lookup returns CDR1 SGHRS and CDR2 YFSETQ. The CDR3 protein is CASSPATGTYEQYF. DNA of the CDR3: TGCGCCAGCAGCCCAGCCACAGGGACTTACGAGCAGTACTTC.

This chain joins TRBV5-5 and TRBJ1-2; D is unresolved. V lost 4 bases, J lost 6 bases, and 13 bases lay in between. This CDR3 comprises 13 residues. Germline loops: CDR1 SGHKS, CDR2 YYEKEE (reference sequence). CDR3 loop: CASSGTDKHGYTF. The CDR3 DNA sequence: TGTGCCAGCAGCGGAACTGATAAGCATGGCTACACCTTC.

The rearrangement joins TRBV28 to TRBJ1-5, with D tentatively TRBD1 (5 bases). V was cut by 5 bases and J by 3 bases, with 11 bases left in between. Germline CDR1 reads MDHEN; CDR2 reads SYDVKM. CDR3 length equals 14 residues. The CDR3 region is CASSMTVDNQPQHF. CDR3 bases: TGTGCCAGCAGTATGACAGTCGACAATCAGCCCCAGCATTTT.

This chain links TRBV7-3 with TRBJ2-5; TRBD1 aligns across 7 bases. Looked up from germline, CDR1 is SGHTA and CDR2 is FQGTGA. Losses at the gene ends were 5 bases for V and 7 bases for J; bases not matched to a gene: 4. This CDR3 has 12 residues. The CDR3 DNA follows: TGTGCCAGCAGCCGGGACAGCGGGACCCAGTACTTC. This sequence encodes CASSRDSGTQYF.

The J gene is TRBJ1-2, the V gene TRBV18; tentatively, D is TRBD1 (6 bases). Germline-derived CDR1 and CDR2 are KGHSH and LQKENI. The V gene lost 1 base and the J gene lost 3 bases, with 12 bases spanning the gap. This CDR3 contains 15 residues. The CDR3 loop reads CASSPQEQGDYGYTF. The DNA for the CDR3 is TGTGCCAGCTCACCACAGGAACAGGGAGACTATGGCTACACCTTC. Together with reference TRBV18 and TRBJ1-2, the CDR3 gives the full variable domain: NAGVMQNPRHLVRRRGQEARLRCSPMKGHSHVYWYRQLPEEGLKFMVYLQKENIIDESGMPKERFSAEFPKEGPSILRIQQVVRGDSAAYFCASSPQEQGDYGYTFGSGTRLTVV.

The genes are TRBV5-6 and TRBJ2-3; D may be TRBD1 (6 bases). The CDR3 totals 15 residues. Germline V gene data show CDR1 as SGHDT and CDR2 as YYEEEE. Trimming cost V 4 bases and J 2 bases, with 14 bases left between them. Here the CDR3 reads CASSRQVGNTDTQYF. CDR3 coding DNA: TGTGCCAGCAGCCGACAGGTCGGGAACACAGATACGCAGTATTTT. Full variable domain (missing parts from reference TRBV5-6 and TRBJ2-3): DAGVTQSPTHLIKTRGQQVTLRCSPKSGHDTVSWYQQALGQGPQFIFQYYEEEERQRGNFPDRFSGHQFPNYSSELNVNALLLGDSALYLCASSRQVGNTDTQYFGPGTRLTVL.

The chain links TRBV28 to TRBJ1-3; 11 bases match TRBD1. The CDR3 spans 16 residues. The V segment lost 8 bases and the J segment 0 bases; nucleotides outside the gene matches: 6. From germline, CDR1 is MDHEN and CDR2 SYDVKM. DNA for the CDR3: TGTGCCAGCCGATGGGGGACAGGGGGCTCTGGAAACACCATATATTTT. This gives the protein CASRWGTGGSGNTIYF.